The entry that follows covers one T cell receptor (beta chain) sequence. There are 15 residues in the CDR3. Germline V lookup: CDR1 LGHNA, CDR2 YSLEER. Unmatched junction bases numbered 11, after V lost 3 bases and J lost 9 bases. The sample comes from a study of shared T cell receptors in the human thymus. Sequencing used immunoSEQ multiplex PCR; TCRdb keeps in-frame clones, though not all of them. Found here are about 660,000 clones, around 87% of them singletons; the top ten hold 0.0085% to 0.012%. The same specimen was also included in a second study, on human thymus T cells. That report adds: Corrective surgery for congenital heart defects was being performed on the healthy Finnish infants who served as donors. Thymic material originated from resections removed in the course of corrective heart surgery. Related work found strong thymic repertoire overlap between unrelated individuals.

This clonotype originated in a boy less than two years old with a congenital heart defect. The J gene is TRBJ2-1, the V gene TRBV4-3, with 7 bases that match TRBD2. Source material: thymocytes. CDR3 in amino acids: CASSHSGLPSGEQFF. As DNA, the CDR3 is TGCGCCAGCAGCCATTCGGGACTACCGAGCGGTGAGCAGTTCTTC.